The clone carrying this T cell receptor (beta chain) was recorded a few times. Its specificity is not known. The CDR3 is 17 amino acids. The germline V gene has CDR1 MNHEY and CDR2 SVGEGT. Trimming removed 2 bases from V and 1 base from J, with 16 bases in between. Profiled with immunoSEQ multiplex PCR; TCRdb holds only in-frame clones, not every one. The sample contains 70,000 or so clones, under 85% of which appear only once. This sample was included in a study of vaccination effects on CD4 cells after COVID-19. Ahead of sequencing, the ViraFEST assay grew antigen-specific CD4+ T cells using viral peptide pools. Upon completion of 10 to 11 days in culture, CD4+ T cells were isolated. The person acquired a PCR-confirmed SARS-CoV-2 infection between March and December 2020. Wells containing 1.5 million to 2 million PBMC each were cultured with about 9.4 IU/ml IL-2 and approximately 10 ug/ml peptides. Negative control cultures received an HIV-1 Nef peptide pool.

General study results and limits: Convalescent post-vaccine spike-reactive clones were mostly newly vaccine-induced. Recruitment yielded few convalescent patients, and the study had no early post-infection timepoints.

This receptor was taken from a human donor who had a prior SARS-CoV-2 infection. The source was CD4+ T cells from PBMCs cultured with HIV peptides, collected before COVID-19 vaccination. Indicated subset: HIV-1 Nef peptide pool negative control/reference culture. The chain links TRBV6-2 or TRBV6-3 to TRBJ2-3; D may be TRBD1 (6 bases). CDR3 in amino acids: CASSYDLLGHRTDTQYF. In DNA form, the CDR3 reads TGTGCCAGCAGTTACGATTTGTTGGGACACCGCACAGATACGCAGTATTTT.